The 12 T cell receptor beta chains given below trace back to one sample, sequenced in a study of radiotherapy plus CTLA-4 blockade in lung cancer. Measured with immunoSEQ multiplex PCR; TCRdb has only the in-frame clones, and not every one. This table holds 30,000 to 40,000 clones, roughly 71% found once. The material was peripheral blood, obtained from a patient treated with radiotherapy plus ipilimumab. The receptors were gathered from a human donor with non-small cell lung cancer who had stable disease on radiotherapy plus ipilimumab.

This chain connects TRBV29-1 to TRBJ1-1; 9 bases match TRBD1. Germline V lookup: CDR1 SQVTM, CDR2 ANQGSEA. This CDR3 spans 13 amino acids. The ends lost 6 bases at V and 1 base at J; junction bases unmatched: 3. The DNA of the CDR3 is TGCAGCGTCACGACAGGGGGGAACACTGAAGCTTTCTTT. Residues: CSVTTGGNTEAFF.

J is TRBJ2-5 and V is TRBV5-5, with TRBD1 as a possible D gene (5 bases). The CDR3 sequence is 12 residues long. V lost 8 bases, J lost 2 bases, and 10 bases lay in between. CDR1 is SGHKS and CDR2 is YYEKEE in the germline V gene (reference sequence). The chain's CDR3 is CASQTAQETQYF. The CDR3 DNA sequence: TGTGCCAGTCAGACAGCTCAAGAGACCCAGTACTTC.

This clone showed up just a few times. This rearrangement joins TRBV7-2 to TRBJ1-4; D call uncertain. The V gene's germline CDR1 is SGHTA and CDR2 FQGNSA. The CDR3 loop spans 16 amino acids. V lost 2 bases to trimming and J lost 5 bases, with 15 bases between them. Written as DNA, the CDR3 is TGTGCCAGCAGCTTATCCGGGCAGGCTCTAAATGAAAAACTGTTTTTT. This sequence encodes CASSLSGQALNEKLFF.

This clone is medium-sized. CDR3 region: CASSFEETSYEQYF. DNA of the CDR3: TGTGCCAGCAGCTTTGAGGAAACCTCCTACGAGCAGTACTTC. The V and J genes are TRBV7-8 and TRBJ2-7; D uncertain. Germline V gene data show CDR1 as SGHVS and CDR2 as FQNEAQ. This CDR3 spans 14 amino acids. Between the trimmed V and J ends, which lost 3 bases and 0 bases, there was a span of 9 bases.

The chain has TRBV4-2 and TRBJ2-1; D is uncertain. The CDR3 runs 13 residues. In germline, CDR1 is LGHNA, CDR2 YNFKEQ. V lost 0 bases and J lost 8, with 8 bases in between. The CDR3: CASSQDLDDEQFF. CDR3 sequence (DNA): TGTGCCAGCAGCCAAGATTTGGATGATGAGCAGTTCTTC.

This clone was seen more than once but under ten times. This chain links TRBV19 with TRBJ1-3; D not resolved. Trimming took 8 bases from V and 0 from J, leaving 11 bases between them. This CDR3 comprises 14 residues. Per germline, CDR1 LNHDA and CDR2 SQIVND (reference sequence). The CDR3: CASRMDGSGNTIYF. Written as DNA, the CDR3 is TGTGCCAGTCGCATGGACGGCTCTGGAAACACCATATATTTT.

The CDR3 loop is CASSRTPQETQYF. The CDR3 DNA sequence: TGCGCCAGCAGTCGGACCCCTCAAGAGACCCAGTACTTC. The rearrangement links TRBV5-1 to TRBJ2-5; D is undetermined. Germline assignment: CDR1 SGHRS and CDR2 YFSETQ. The CDR3 covers 13 residues. The V end was cut by 5 bases, the J end by 2 bases, with 10 bases between.

The genes are TRBV4-1 and TRBJ1-1, with a weak D call TRBD1 (5 bases). The ends were cut back, 9 bases at V and 0 bases at J, with 20 bases in the middle. Germline V CDR1 and CDR2: MGHRA, YSYEKL. This CDR3 comprises 16 residues. The CDR3 DNA sequence: TGCGCCAGTAAGCCAGTTGTGAGGACAATGAACACTGAAGCTTTCTTT. It encodes CASKPVVRTMNTEAFF.

The chain couples TRBV28 to TRBJ1-1; possible D gene TRBD1, 6 bases. Trimming stripped 5 bases from V and 3 bases from J, with 19 bases between. Germline CDR1 and CDR2: MDHEN and SYDVKM. This CDR3 region has 16 residues. CDR3 in amino acids: CASSPRWGGEDTEAFF. The DNA of the CDR3 is TGTGCCAGCAGTCCCCGCTGGGGGGGCGAAGACACTGAAGCTTTCTTT.

The chain uses TRBV18 and TRBJ1-1; D uncertain. Trimming stripped 0 bases from V and 0 bases from J, with 11 bases between. This CDR3 contains 16 residues. Germline loops: CDR1 KGHSH, CDR2 LQKENI. The CDR3 reads CASSPPGALMNTEAFF. The CDR3 DNA reads as TGTGCCAGCTCACCACCGGGAGCCCTGATGAACACTGAAGCTTTCTTT.

The V and J genes are TRBV18 and TRBJ2-1; tentative D call: TRBD1 (5 bases). Germline values: CDR1 KGHSH, CDR2 LQKENI. The CDR3 is 14 amino acids. Trimming took off 3 bases at V and 6 bases at J, with 12 bases between the two ends. The CDR3: CASSPQVQGNEQFF. Here the CDR3 DNA reads TGTGCCAGCTCACCCCAGGTCCAGGGCAATGAGCAGTTCTTC.

The chain carries TRBV5-1 and TRBJ1-2; no clear D. Germline CDR1 reads SGHRS; CDR2 reads YFSETQ. V lost 3 bases, J lost 2 bases, and 14 bases lay in between. The CDR3 is 15 residues long. CDR3 DNA sequence: TGCGCCAGCAGCTCGGAGGTGGGTTTAAACTATGGCTACACCTTC. It translates to CASSSEVGLNYGYTF. The variable domain in full, with the rest retrieved from reference TRBV5-1 and TRBJ1-2, is KAGVTQTPRYLIKTRGQQVTLSCSPISGHRSVSWYQQTPGQGLQFLFEYFSETQRNKGNFPGRFSGRQFSNSRSEMNVSTLELGDSALYLCASSSEVGLNYGYTFGSGTRLTVV.